Each of the 18 T cell receptor beta chains below was sequenced from the same sample in a study of blood T cell repertoires in COVID-19. Sequenced by immunoSEQ multiplex PCR; TCRdb stores in-frame clones only, minus some. The sample lists around 210,000 clones; 75% to 85% were seen once. The specimen sequenced was peripheral blood. The receptors shown here come from a man aged 45-60 years with COVID-19, enrolled during active disease.

The chain employs TRBV12-3 or TRBV12-4 and TRBJ1-3; D is unresolved. The CDR3 consists of 13 residues. Trimming removed 5 bases at V and 2 bases at J, with 7 bases between. Here the CDR3 DNA reads TGTGCCAGCAGTCGGACTCCTGGAAACACCATATATTTT. It specifies CASSRTPGNTIYF.

CDR3 sequence: CASRIGTGDNSPLHF. In DNA form, the CDR3 reads TGTGCCAGCAGAATAGGGACAGGTGATAATTCACCCCTCCACTTT. J is TRBJ1-6 and V is TRBV27, with 8 bases that match TRBD1. CDR3 length equals 15 residues. With V trimmed by 6 bases and J by 5 bases, 6 bases remained unmatched. Germline V gene lookup returns CDR1 MNHEY and CDR2 SMNVEV (reference sequence).

The chain couples TRBV7-2 to TRBJ1-1; tentatively, D is TRBD1 (5 bases). Trimming left V 1 base short and J 6 bases short, with 12 bases between. CDR1 and CDR2 from the germline V gene are SGHTA and FQGNSA. The CDR3 has 14 amino acids. This CDR3 reads CASSLVIGGAEAFF. The CDR3 region has the DNA TGTGCCAGCAGCTTAGTAATCGGGGGGGCTGAAGCTTTCTTT. The full variable domain, rest sourced from reference TRBV7-2 and TRBJ1-1, is GAGVSQSPSNKVTEKGKDVELRCDPISGHTALYWYRQSLGQGLEFLIYFQGNSAPDKSGLPSDRFSAERTGGSVSTLTIQRTQQEDSAVYLCASSLVIGGAEAFFGQGTRLTVV.

This sequence joins TRBV11-2 and TRBJ2-3; no definite D call. Germline V gene sequence: CDR1 SGHAT, CDR2 FQNNGV. CDR3 size: 17 residues. Trimming stripped 2 bases from V and 0 bases from J, with 15 bases between. The CDR3 coding sequence is TGTGCCAGCAGCTTACATGAGACTCGTGCTAGCACAGATACGCAGTATTTT. Encoded protein: CASSLHETRASTDTQYF. Drawing the rest from reference TRBV11-2 and TRBJ2-3, the complete variable domain is EAGVAQSPRYKIIEKRQSVAFWCNPISGHATLYWYQQILGQGPKLLIQFQNNGVVDDSQLPKDRFSAERLKGVDSTLKIQPAKLEDSAVYLCASSLHETRASTDTQYFGPGTRLTVL.

The chain is built from TRBV11-1 and TRBJ2-7, with 7 bases identical to TRBD1. Germline CDR1 is SGHAT and CDR2 is FQDESV (reference sequence). The J segment lost 2 bases and the V segment lost 5 bases, leaving 3 bases of the junction unmatched. CDR3 length equals 13 residues. The CDR3 loop reads CASSPGTAYEQYF. In DNA form, the CDR3 reads TGTGCCAGCAGCCCCGGGACAGCCTACGAGCAGTACTTC.

This clone showed up just a few times. V and J are TRBV5-1 and TRBJ1-5; 9 nucleotides line up with TRBD1. This CDR3 comprises 15 residues. The V segment lost 0 bases and the J segment 7 bases; nucleotides outside the gene matches: 5. Germline CDR1 is SGHRS and CDR2 is YFSETQ. The CDR3 nucleotides read TGCGCCAGCAGCTTGGAGGGACAGGGCGGCCAGCCCCAGCATTTT. It is translated as CASSLEGQGGQPQHF.

V usage is TRBV4-1 and J usage is TRBJ1-1; D unclear. Trimming pared 0 bases from V and 6 bases from J, leaving 8 bases between. This CDR3 comprises 13 residues. Germline lookup yields CDR1 MGHRA and CDR2 YSYEKL. The CDR3 DNA sequence: TGCGCCAGCAGCCAAGATCCTAAGTCTGAAGCTTTCTTT. This gives the protein CASSQDPKSEAFF.

This clone showed up just once. This chain uses TRBV28 with TRBJ2-7, with a possible D match to TRBD1 (6 bases). V lost 3 bases and J lost 2, with 11 bases in between. Germline V CDR1 and CDR2: MDHEN, SYDVKM. This CDR3 region has 14 residues. The CDR3 spells CASSLADSPYEQYF. The CDR3 nucleotides are TGTGCCAGCAGTTTGGCGGACAGCCCCTACGAGCAGTACTTC.

V and J are TRBV6-1 and TRBJ1-2; 10 nucleotides align to TRBD1. Per germline, CDR1 MNHNS and CDR2 SASEGT. This CDR3 contains 16 residues. Germline trimming cut 4 bases from V and 8 bases from J; bases unmatched to any gene: 13. The CDR3 reads CASSAADRGPSVGYTF. The CDR3, as DNA: TGTGCCAGCAGTGCCGCCGACAGGGGGCCCTCCGTCGGCTACACCTTC.

This clone has a single count. Here the CDR3 DNA reads TGTGCCAGCAGTGCACCGTGGGGCCCCCCCTCTGGGGCCAACGTCCTGACTTTC. This sequence encodes CASSAPWGPPSGANVLTF. The chain carries TRBV25-1 and TRBJ2-6; maybe TRBD1 (5 bases). The CDR3 length is 18 residues. The germline V gene has CDR1 MGHDK and CDR2 SYGVNS. V lost 4 bases and J 0 bases, leaving 16 bases between the germline ends.

This rearrangement joins TRBV4-1 to TRBJ1-1; D ambiguous. The germline V gene has CDR1 MGHRA and CDR2 YSYEKL. Trimming stripped 0 bases from V and 7 bases from J, with 21 bases between. This CDR3 is built from 17 residues. The CDR3 nucleotides are TGCGCCAGCAGCCAAGATCTTCGAAGGAGATCCTCCCTTGAAGCTTTCTTT. This sequence encodes CASSQDLRRRSSLEAFF.

The chain links TRBV7-9 to TRBJ2-3, with 7 bases fitting TRBD2. Germline V CDR1 and CDR2: SEHNR, FQNEAQ (reference sequence). The CDR3 covers 18 residues. V shed 2 bases, J shed 2 bases, and the junction held 13 bases outside the gene matches. As DNA, the CDR3 is TGTGCCAGCAGCTTAACAGCGGGGTACTATATTACCACAGATACGCAGTATTTT. It translates to CASSLTAGYYITTDTQYF.

V usage is TRBV28 and J usage is TRBJ2-3, with TRBD1 matching over 9 bases. The CDR3 consists of 14 residues. V lost 7 bases, J lost 1 base, and 3 bases stayed unmatched. Looked up from germline, CDR1 is MDHEN and CDR2 is SYDVKM. As DNA, the CDR3 is TGTGCCAGCATACAGGGGGCAGGCACAGATACGCAGTATTTT. Protein sequence: CASIQGAGTDTQYF.

The chain recombines TRBV14 with TRBJ2-7, with TRBD1 identical over 8 bases. The CDR3 totals 15 residues. Germline CDR1 is SGHDN and CDR2 is FVKESK. Germline trimming cut 1 base from V and 0 bases from J; bases unmatched to any gene: 2. CDR3 DNA: TGTGCCAGCAGCCAAGTCGGACAGGGCTCCTACGAGCAGTACTTC. Translating gives CASSQVGQGSYEQYF.

This chain joins TRBV7-9 and TRBJ2-3; tentatively, D is TRBD2 (5 bases). V shed 5 bases and J shed 2 bases, with 20 bases lying between them. CDR1 is SEHNR, CDR2 FQNEAQ, per germline (reference sequence). The CDR3 has 17 residues. CDR3 sequence (DNA): TGTGCCAGCAGCATCCGGACGGGGAACCGCCTCACAGATACGCAGTATTTT. Translation gives CASSIRTGNRLTDTQYF.

The rearrangement joins TRBV4-1 to TRBJ1-2; D possibly corresponds to TRBD1 (5 bases). This CDR3 spans 16 amino acids. V lost 0 bases, J lost 3 bases, and 14 bases lay in between. Germline V gives CDR1 MGHRA, CDR2 YSYEKL. The CDR3 here is CASSQDEGRAYYGYTF. The DNA of the CDR3 is TGCGCCAGCAGCCAAGATGAAGGCAGGGCCTACTATGGCTACACCTTC.

This clone has only one observation. This rearrangement joins TRBV7-2 to TRBJ2-7, with D perhaps TRBD2 (6 bases). The germline V gene encodes CDR1 SGHTA and CDR2 FQGNSA. With 4 bases removed from V and 2 bases from J, the gap between germline ends came to 15 bases. There are 15 residues in the CDR3. In DNA form, the CDR3 reads TGTGCCAGCAGCTGGACTGGGGAGGCTCCCTACGAGCAGTACTTC. Its protein product is CASSWTGEAPYEQYF.

The V gene is TRBV6-5, the J gene TRBJ1-1; no definite D call. In germline, CDR1 is MNHEY, CDR2 SVGAGI. V lost 2 bases and J 1 base, leaving 5 bases between the germline ends. CDR3 length: 13 amino acids. The CDR3 coding sequence is TGTGCCAGCAGTTACGGCGGGAACACTGAAGCTTTCTTT. Encoded protein: CASSYGGNTEAFF.